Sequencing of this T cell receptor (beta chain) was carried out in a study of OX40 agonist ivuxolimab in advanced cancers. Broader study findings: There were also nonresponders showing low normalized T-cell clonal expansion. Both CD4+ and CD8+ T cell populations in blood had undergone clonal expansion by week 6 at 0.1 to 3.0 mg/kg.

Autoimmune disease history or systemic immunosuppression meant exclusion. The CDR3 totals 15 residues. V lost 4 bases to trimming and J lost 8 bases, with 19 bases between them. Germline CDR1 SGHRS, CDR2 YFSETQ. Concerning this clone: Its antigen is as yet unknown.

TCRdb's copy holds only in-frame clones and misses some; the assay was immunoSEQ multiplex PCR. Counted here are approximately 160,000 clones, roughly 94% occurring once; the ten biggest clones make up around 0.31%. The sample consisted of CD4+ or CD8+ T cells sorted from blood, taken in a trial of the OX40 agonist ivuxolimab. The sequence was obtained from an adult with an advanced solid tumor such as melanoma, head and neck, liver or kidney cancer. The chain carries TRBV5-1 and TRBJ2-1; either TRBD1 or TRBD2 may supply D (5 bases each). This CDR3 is CASSRNRDPLDEQFF. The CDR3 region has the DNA TGCGCCAGCAGCAGGAACCGGGACCCCCTGGATGAGCAGTTCTTC.